Detailed here is one T cell receptor (beta chain). Its antigen is unidentified. The CDR3 consists of 13 residues. Germline CDR1 is SGHTS and CDR2 is YDEGEE. V was pared by 0 bases and J by 6 bases, with 10 bases between. The sample originates from a study of identical twins. cDNA molecules carried unique molecular identifiers, and template switching added a universal primer site. TCRdb recomputed calls from the 5' RACE reads with MiXCR, one row per CDR3 protein. This table has about 890,000 distinct CDR3 sequences, 12% appearing once. Study-wide findings and caveats: In cord blood, abundant beta clonotypes had fewer insertions; memory showed no trend.

This sample also belongs to another study, concerning yellow fever vaccine responses in identical twins.

The V and J genes are TRBV5-8 and TRBJ2-7; D uncertain. Sequencing was performed on PBMCs. This receptor was taken from a woman aged 18 to 35 in good health. The CDR3 bases are TGTGCCAGCAGCTTGGTCGGGCCCCCCGAGCAGTACGTC. The encoded protein is CASSLVGPPEQYV.